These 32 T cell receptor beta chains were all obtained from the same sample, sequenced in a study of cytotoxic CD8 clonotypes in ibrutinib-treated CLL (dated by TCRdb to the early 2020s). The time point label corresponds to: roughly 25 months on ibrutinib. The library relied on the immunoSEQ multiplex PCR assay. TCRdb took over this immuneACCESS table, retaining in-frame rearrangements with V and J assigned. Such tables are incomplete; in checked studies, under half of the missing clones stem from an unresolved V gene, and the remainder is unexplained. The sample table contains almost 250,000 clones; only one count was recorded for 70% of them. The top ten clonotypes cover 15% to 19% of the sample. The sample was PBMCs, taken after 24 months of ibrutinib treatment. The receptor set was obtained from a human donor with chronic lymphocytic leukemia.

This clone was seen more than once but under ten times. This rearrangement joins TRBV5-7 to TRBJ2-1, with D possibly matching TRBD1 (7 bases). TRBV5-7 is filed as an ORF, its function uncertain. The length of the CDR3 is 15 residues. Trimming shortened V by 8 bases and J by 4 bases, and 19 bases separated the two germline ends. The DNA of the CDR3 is TGTGCCAGTCCCCGGGCAGGGGGGCTTTACAATGAGCAGTTCTTC. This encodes CASPRAGGLYNEQFF.

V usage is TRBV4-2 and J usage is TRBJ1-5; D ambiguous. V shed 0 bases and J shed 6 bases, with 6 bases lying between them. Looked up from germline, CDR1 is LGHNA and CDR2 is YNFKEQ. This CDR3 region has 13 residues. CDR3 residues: CASSQDLTQPQHF. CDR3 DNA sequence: TGTGCCAGCAGCCAAGATTTGACTCAGCCCCAGCATTTT.

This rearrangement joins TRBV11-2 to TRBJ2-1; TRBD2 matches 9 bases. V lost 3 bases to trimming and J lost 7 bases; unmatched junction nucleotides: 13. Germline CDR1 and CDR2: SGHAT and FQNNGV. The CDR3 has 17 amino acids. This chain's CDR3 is CASSFEGRREGKNEQFF. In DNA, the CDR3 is TGTGCCAGCAGCTTTGAGGGGCGGCGGGAGGGTAAGAATGAGCAGTTCTTC.

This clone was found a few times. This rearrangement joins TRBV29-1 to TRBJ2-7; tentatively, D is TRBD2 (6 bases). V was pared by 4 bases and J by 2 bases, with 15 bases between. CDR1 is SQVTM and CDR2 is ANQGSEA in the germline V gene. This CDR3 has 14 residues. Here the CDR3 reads CSVGRVAATYEQYF. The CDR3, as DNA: TGCAGCGTTGGACGTGTAGCGGCGACCTACGAGCAGTACTTC.

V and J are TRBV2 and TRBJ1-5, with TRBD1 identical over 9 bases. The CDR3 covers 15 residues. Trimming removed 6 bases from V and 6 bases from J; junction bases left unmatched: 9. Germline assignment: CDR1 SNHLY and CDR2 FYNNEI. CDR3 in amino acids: CASRGGQGTPQPQHF. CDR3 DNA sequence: TGTGCCAGCAGGGGGGGACAGGGTACCCCTCAGCCCCAGCATTTT.

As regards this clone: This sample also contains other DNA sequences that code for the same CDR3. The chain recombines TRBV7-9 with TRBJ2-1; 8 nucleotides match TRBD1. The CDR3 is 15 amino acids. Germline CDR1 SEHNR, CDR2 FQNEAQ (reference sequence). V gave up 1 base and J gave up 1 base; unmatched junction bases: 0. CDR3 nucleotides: TGTGCCAGCAGCTTAGGGGACAGGTCCTACAATGAGCAGTTCTTC. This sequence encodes CASSLGDRSYNEQFF. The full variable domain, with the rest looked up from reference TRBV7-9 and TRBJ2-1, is DTGVSQNPRHKITKRGQNVTFRCDPISEHNRLYWYRQTLGQGPEFLTYFQNEAQLEKSRLLSDRFSAERPKGSFSTLEIQRTEQGDSAMYLCASSLGDRSYNEQFFGPGTRLTVL.

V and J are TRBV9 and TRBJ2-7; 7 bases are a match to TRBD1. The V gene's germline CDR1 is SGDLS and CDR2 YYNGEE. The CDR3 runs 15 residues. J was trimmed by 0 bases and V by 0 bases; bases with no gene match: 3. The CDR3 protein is CASSVGAGGSYEQYF. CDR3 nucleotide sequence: TGTGCCAGCAGCGTAGGGGCAGGGGGCTCCTACGAGCAGTACTTC.

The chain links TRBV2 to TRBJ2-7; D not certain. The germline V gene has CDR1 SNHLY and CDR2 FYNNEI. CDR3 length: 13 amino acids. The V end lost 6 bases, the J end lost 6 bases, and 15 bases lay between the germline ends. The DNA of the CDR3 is TGTGCCAGCAGGGTCAGAATGGACGGCGAGCAGTACTTC. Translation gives CASRVRMDGEQYF.

The CDR3 is CASLGLREGPRNEQFF. The CDR3 DNA follows: TGTGCCAGCCTGGGGTTGCGGGAGGGACCTAGAAATGAGCAGTTCTTC. The chain couples TRBV28 to TRBJ2-1; the match to TRBD2 covers 9 bases. With V trimmed by 8 bases and J by 7 bases, 15 bases remained unmatched. Looked up from germline, CDR1 is MDHEN and CDR2 is SYDVKM. CDR3 length: 16 residues. The variable domain in full, with the rest retrieved from reference TRBV28 and TRBJ2-1, is DVKVTQSSRYLVKRTGEKVFLECVQDMDHENMFWYRQDPGLGLRLIYFSYDVKMKEKGDIPEGYSVSREKKERFSLILESASTNQTSMYLCASLGLREGPRNEQFFGPGTRLTVL.

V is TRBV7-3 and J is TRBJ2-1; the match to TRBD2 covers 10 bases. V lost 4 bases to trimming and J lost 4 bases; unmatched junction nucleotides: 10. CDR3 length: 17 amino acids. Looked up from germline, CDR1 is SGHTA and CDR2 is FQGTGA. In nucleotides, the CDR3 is TGTGCCAGCAGCTCTGGAAAAGGACTAGCGGCATACAATGAGCAGTTCTTC. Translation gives CASSSGKGLAAYNEQFF.

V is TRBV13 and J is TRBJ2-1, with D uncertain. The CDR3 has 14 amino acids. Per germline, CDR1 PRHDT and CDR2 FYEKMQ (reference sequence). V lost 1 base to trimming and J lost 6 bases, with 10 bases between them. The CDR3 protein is CASSLDYLVNEQFF. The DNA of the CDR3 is TGTGCCAGCAGCTTAGACTACCTTGTCAATGAGCAGTTCTTC.

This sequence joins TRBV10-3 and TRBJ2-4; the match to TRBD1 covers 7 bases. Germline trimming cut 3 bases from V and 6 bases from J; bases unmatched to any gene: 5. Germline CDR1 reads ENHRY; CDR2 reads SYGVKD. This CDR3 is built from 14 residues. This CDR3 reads CAISDSRQGNIQYF. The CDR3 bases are TGTGCCATCAGTGATTCTCGACAGGGAAACATTCAGTACTTC.

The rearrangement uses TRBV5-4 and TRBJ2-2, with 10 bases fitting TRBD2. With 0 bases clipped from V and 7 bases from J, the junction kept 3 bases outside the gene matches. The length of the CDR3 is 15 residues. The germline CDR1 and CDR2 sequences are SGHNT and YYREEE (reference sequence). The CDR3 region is CASSLELAGLGELFF. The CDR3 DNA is TGTGCCAGCAGCTTGGAACTAGCGGGGCTCGGGGAGCTGTTTTTT.

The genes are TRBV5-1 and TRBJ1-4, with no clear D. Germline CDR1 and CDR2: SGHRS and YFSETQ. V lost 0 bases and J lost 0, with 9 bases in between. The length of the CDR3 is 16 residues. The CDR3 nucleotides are TGCGCCAGCAGCTTGGCTAGTGGGGCAACTAATGAAAAACTGTTTTTT. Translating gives CASSLASGATNEKLFF.

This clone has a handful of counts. Here the CDR3 DNA reads TGTGCCAGCGGCGGATCCTACGAGCAGTACTTC. Its translation is CASGGSYEQYF. The chain links TRBV25-1 to TRBJ2-7, with no clear D. Germline V gives CDR1 MGHDK, CDR2 SYGVNS. The CDR3 length is 11 residues. V was clipped by 8 bases and J by 1 base, with 6 bases between them.

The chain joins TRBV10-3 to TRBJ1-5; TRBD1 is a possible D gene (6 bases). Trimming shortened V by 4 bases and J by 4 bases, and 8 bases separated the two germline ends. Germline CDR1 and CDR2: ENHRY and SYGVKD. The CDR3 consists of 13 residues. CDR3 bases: TGTGCCATCAGTGTGGACAGTAATCAGCCCCAGCATTTT. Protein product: CAISVDSNQPQHF.

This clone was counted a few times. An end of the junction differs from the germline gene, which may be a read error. CDR3 in amino acids: CASSGTSSEQYF. CDR3 coding DNA: TGTGCCTCAAGTGGGACCTCCTCCGAGCAGTACTTC. J is TRBJ2-7 and V is TRBV7-9, with D tentatively TRBD1 or TRBD2 (5 bases each). Germline V gene data show CDR1 as SEHNR and CDR2 as FQNEAQ (reference sequence). CDR3 length equals 12 residues. The full variable domain, its missing parts supplied by reference TRBV7-9 and TRBJ2-7, is DTGVSQNPRHKITKRGQNVTFRCDPISEHNRLYWYRQTLGQGPEFLTYFQNEAQLEKSRLLSDRFSAERPKGSFSTLEIQRTEQGDSAMYLCASSGTSSEQYFGPGTRLTVT.

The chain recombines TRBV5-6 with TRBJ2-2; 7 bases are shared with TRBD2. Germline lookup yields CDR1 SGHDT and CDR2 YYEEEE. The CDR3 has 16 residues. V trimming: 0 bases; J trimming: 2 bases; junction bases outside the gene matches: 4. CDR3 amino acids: CASSLVGTKNTGELFF. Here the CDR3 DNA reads TGTGCCAGCAGCTTGGTGGGGACTAAAAACACCGGGGAGCTGTTTTTT. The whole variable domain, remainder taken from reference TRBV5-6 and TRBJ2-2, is DAGVTQSPTHLIKTRGQQVTLRCSPKSGHDTVSWYQQALGQGPQFIFQYYEEEERQRGNFPDRFSGHQFPNYSSELNVNALLLGDSALYLCASSLVGTKNTGELFFGEGSRLTVL.

The DNA of the CDR3 is TGTGCCAGCAGTGTGTTGTACGAGCAGTACTTC. It encodes CASSVLYEQYF. The rearrangement joins TRBV6-1 to TRBJ2-7; D gene unclear. Germline assignment: CDR1 MNHNS and CDR2 SASEGT. The CDR3 spans 11 residues. Trimming took off 4 bases at V and 4 bases at J, with 5 bases between the two ends.

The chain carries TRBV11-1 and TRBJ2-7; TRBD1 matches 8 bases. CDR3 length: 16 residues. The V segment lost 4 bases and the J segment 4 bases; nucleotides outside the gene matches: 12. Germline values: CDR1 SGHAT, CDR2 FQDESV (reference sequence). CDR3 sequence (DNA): TGTGCCAGCAGCTCCTACCGGGACAGGCTCTCTTACGAGCAGTACTTC. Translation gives CASSSYRDRLSYEQYF.

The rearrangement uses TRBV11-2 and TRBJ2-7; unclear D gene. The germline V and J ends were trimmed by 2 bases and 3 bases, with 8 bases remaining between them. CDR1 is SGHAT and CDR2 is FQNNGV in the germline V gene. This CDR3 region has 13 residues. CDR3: CASSLYQVYEQYF. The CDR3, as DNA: TGTGCCAGCAGCTTATATCAAGTCTACGAGCAGTACTTC.

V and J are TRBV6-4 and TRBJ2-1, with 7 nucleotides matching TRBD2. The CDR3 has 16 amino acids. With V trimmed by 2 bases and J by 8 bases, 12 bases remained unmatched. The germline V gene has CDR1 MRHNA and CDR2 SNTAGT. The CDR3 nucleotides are TGTGCCAGCAGTGACGGTCGGCGGGGGAACATACATGAGCAGTTCTTC. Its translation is CASSDGRRGNIHEQFF.

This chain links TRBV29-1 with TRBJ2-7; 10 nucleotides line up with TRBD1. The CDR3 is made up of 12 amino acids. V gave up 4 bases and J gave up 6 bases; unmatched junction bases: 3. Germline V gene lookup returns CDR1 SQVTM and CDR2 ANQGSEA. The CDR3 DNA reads TGCAGCGTTGGCGGGACAGGGGTCGAGCAGTACTTC. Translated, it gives CSVGGTGVEQYF.

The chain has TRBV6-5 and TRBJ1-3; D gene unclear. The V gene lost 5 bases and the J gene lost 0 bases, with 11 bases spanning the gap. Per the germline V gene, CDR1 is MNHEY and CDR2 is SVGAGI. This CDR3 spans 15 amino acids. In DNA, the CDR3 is TGTGCCAGCAGTACAAGGGTTACCTCTGGAAACACCATATATTTT. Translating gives CASSTRVTSGNTIYF.

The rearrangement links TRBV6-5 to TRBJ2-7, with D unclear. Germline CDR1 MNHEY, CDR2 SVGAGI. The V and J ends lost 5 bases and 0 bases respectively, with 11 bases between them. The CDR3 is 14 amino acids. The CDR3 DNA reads TGTGCCAGCAGTCCTACACTCACCTCCTACGAGCAGTACTTC. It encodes CASSPTLTSYEQYF.

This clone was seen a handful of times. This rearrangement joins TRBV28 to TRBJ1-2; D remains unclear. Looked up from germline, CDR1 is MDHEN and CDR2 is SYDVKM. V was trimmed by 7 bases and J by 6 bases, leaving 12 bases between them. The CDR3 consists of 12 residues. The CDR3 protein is CASTSRFDGYTF. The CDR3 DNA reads TGTGCCAGCACTTCAAGGTTCGATGGCTACACCTTC.

CDR3 amino acids: CASSQDAGNTIYF. The CDR3 nucleotides are TGTGCCAGCAGCCAAGATGCAGGAAACACCATATATTTT. V is TRBV4-2 and J is TRBJ1-3, with D unclear. Trimming took off 0 bases at V and 4 bases at J, with 4 bases between the two ends. CDR1 and CDR2 from the germline V gene are LGHNA and YNFKEQ. The CDR3 is 13 residues long.

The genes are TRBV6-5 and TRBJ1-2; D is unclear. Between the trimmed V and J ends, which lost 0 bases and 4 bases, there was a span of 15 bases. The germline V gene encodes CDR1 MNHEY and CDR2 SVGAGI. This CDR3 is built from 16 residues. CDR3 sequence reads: CASSYSRPDMGYGYTF. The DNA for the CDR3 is TGTGCCAGCAGTTACTCCCGCCCCGACATGGGCTATGGCTACACCTTC.

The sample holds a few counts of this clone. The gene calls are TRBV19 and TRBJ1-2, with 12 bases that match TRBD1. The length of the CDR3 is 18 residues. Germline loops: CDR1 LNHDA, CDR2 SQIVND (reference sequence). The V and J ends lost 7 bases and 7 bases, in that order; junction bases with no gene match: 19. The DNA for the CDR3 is TGTGCCAGTACCACCTCGGGGACAGGGGGCGCTCGGGGTGGTGGCTACACCTTC. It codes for CASTTSGTGGARGGGYTF.

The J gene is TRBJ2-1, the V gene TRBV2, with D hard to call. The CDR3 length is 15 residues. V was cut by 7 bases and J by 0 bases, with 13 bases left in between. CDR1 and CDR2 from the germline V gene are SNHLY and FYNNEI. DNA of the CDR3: TGTGCCAGCATTTTCGACGCAAGCTCCTACAATGAGCAGTTCTTC. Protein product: CASIFDASSYNEQFF.

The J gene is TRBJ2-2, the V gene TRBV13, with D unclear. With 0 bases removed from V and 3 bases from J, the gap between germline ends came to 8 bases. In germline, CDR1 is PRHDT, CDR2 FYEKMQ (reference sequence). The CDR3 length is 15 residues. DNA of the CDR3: TGTGCCAGCAGCTTAGGAGGACGGGACACCGGGGAGCTGTTTTTT. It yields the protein CASSLGGRDTGELFF.

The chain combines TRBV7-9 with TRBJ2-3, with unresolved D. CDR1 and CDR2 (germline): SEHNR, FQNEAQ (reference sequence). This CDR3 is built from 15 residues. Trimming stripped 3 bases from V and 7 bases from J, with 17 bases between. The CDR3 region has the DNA TGTGCCAGCAGCTTTAGCACGGCCCTGAAGCATACGCAGTATTTT. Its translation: CASSFSTALKHTQYF.